Sequencing of this T cell receptor beta chain was carried out in a study of PD-L1 blockade in urothelial cancer. Study at large: Reported median T cell count for blood samples was 130,000 to 150,000.

This CDR3 spans 16 amino acids. Germline CDR1 and CDR2: ENHRY and SYGVKD. After removal of 4 bases from V and 4 bases from J, the junction contained 6 bases not matched to a gene. Some clones are missing from TCRdb's copy, which holds only in-frame ones; the method was immunoSEQ multiplex PCR. This table has just under 45,000 clones, roughly four fifths appearing once. Indicated time point: peripheral blood 6 weeks after treatment start. This chain links TRBV10-3 with TRBJ2-1; 11 bases are a match to TRBD1. The receptor comes from a man in his fifties or sixties with urothelial cancer. The sequencing used PBMCs, collected around atezolizumab (anti-PD-L1) treatment. Here the CDR3 DNA reads TGTGCCATCAGTGCGGGAGGACAGGGGGCATACAATGAGCAGTTCTTC. Residues: CAISAGGQGAYNEQFF.